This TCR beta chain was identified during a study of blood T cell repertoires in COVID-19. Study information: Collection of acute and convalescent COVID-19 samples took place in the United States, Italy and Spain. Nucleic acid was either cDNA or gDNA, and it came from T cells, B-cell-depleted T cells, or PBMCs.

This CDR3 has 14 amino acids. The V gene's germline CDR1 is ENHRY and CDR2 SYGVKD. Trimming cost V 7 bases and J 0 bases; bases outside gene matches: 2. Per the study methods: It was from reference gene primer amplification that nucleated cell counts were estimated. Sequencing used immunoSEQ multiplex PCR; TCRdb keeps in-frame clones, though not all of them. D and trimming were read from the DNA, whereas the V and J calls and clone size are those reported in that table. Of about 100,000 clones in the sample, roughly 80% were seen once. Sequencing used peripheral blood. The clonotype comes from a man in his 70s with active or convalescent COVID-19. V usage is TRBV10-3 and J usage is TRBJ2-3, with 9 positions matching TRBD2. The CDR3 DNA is TGTGCCATCATGAGCGGGGGGAGCACAGATACGCAGTATTTT. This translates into CAIMSGGSTDTQYF.